The rows below give T cell receptor beta chains drawn from one sample of a study of T cells in Graves' hyperthyroidism and ophthalmopathy. TCRdb processed the multiplex PCR reads anew with MiXCR; each CDR3 protein has one entry. The repertoire includes about 350,000 distinct CDR3 sequences, 15% to 20% of them detected once, and 15% sits in the top ten. Sequenced sample: blood. The receptors stem from a woman aged 40 to 50 with Graves' ophthalmopathy. Each CDR3 is given with its conserved first and last residue. A D gene is named only where the DNA matches it firmly. The size field is filled for only some rows; it gives once, few, many or a size class.

TRBJ1-5,-,TRBD1,TRBV12-5,TGTGCTAGTGGTCCAAATCCTTGGACAGGGCTCAATCAGCCCCAGCATTTT,CASGPNPWTGLNQPQHF
TRBJ2-7,many,TRBD1,TRBV6-5,TGTGCCACCGACAGGGTCTACGAGCAGTACTTC,CATDRVYEQYF
TRBJ1-1,-,-,TRBV7-8,TGTGCCAGCAGCTTAGAACCCTTGAACACTGAAGCTTTCTTT,CASSLEPLNTEAFF
TRBJ2-7,many,-,TRBV6-5,TGTGCCAGCAGTTACGACCAGAGCTCCTACGAGCAGTACTTC,CASSYDQSSYEQYF
TRBJ2-7,many,-,TRBV4-1,TGCGCCAGCAGCCAAGTCCACACCAGGGGCAGCTCCTACGAGCAGTACTTC,CASSQVHTRGSSYEQYF
TRBJ1-5,many,-,TRBV28,TGTGCCAGCAGGTTTGGTGCCTCTAATCCAACAGTCCTTAGCAATCAGCCCCAGCATTTT,CASRFGASNPTVLSNQPQHF
TRBJ1-1,many,-,TRBV9,TGTGCCAGCAGCGTAGCCACAAACACTGAAGCTTTCTTT,CASSVATNTEAFF
TRBJ1-6,few,-,TRBV12-3/TRBV12-4,TGTGCCAGCAGATACTCTCTCAGAAAGAGCTCCTATAATTCACCCCTCCACTTT,CASRYSLRKSSYNSPLHF
TRBJ1-5,many,-,TRBV27,TGTGCCAGCAGTGGGGTTTATAGCAATCAGCCCCAGCATTTT,CASSGVYSNQPQHF
TRBJ2-2,many,TRBD2,TRBV10-3,TGTGCCATCAGAGATCTGCGACTAGCGGGAGGCACCGGGGAGCTGTTTTTT,CAIRDLRLAGGTGELFF
TRBJ1-1,many,TRBD1,TRBV27,TGTGCCAGCAGTTTATCCGCAGGGGGGAACACTGAAGCTTTCTTT,CASSLSAGGNTEAFF
TRBJ1-2,-,TRBD1,TRBV24-1,TGTGCCACGAGTAGGGTCAGGGGGCCCTATGGCTACATCTTC,CATSRVRGPYGYIF
TRBJ2-7,many,-,TRBV28,TGTGCCAGCAGTAGACCGGGCCATTCCTACGAGCAGTACTTC,CASSRPGHSYEQYF
TRBJ2-2,-,-,TRBV9,TGTGCCAGCGGCTCTTGGGACACCGGGGAGCTGTTTTTT,CASGSWDTGELFF
TRBJ2-7,many,-,TRBV6-5,TGTGCCAGCAGTCCCTCAGGGACCTACGAGCAGTACTTC,CASSPSGTYEQYF
TRBJ2-7,-,-,TRBV6-2/TRBV6-3,TGTGCCAGCAGCCTGCTGATGGGAGAGCAGTACTTC,CASSLLMGEQYF
TRBJ2-5,many,TRBD2,TRBV7-6,TGTGCCAGCAGCTTAGACCCCCCGGGAGGGACGAGGGAGACCCAGTACTTC,CASSLDPPGGTRETQYF
TRBJ2-5,many,-,TRBV20-1,TGCAGTGCTAAACAGGCCCTGGGGGTTGCGACCCAGTACTTC,CSAKQALGVATQYF
TRBJ1-1,many,-,TRBV28,TGTGCCAGCAGTCGGGGGGGCTTGGCCACTGAAGCTTTCTTT,CASSRGGLATEAFF
TRBJ1-2,many,-,TRBV12-3/TRBV12-4,TGTGCCAGCAGTTTGGGGAACTATGGCTACACCTTC,CASSLGNYGYTF
TRBJ1-2,many,TRBD1,TRBV30,TGTGCCTGGAGTAAGTCGCATGCGGGACAGGGATATGGCTACACCTTC,CAWSKSHAGQGYGYTF
TRBJ2-5,many,-,TRBV28,TGTGCCAGCAGTCGGAGGGGGTTAAGGACGGGTTTCCAAGAGACCCAGTACTTC,CASSRRGLRTGFQETQYF
TRBJ2-5,many,-,TRBV6-2/TRBV6-3,TGTGCCAGCAGTTCTAGCGTTCTTGGGGAGACCCAGTACTTC,CASSSSVLGETQYF
TRBJ2-2,many,TRBD2,TRBV28,TGTGCCAGCAGACCGTGGACTAGCGGGAGCGCCGGGGAGCTGTTTTTT,CASRPWTSGSAGELFF
TRBJ1-1,-,-,TRBV29-1,TGCAGCGTTGTTAGTGGGGGGTCTGAAGCTTTCTTT,CSVVSGGSEAFF
TRBJ1-5,few,-,TRBV6-4,TGTGCCAGCAATCGGGGGGGGGGCAATCAGCCCCAGCATTTT,CASNRGGGNQPQHF
TRBJ2-1,few,-,TRBV5-1,TGCGCCAGCAGCCTCGGCCGAGTCGGAAACAATGAGCAGTTCTTC,CASSLGRVGNNEQFF
TRBJ2-7,-,-,TRBV28,TGTGCCAGCAGTCAGTCCGGGACGATAGAGCAGTACTTC,CASSQSGTIEQYF
TRBJ2-2,many,-,TRBV28,TGTGCCGGCAGTCCCTCCCGCTACGGGGAGCTGTTTTTT,CAGSPSRYGELFF
TRBJ2-7,few,TRBD2,TRBV28,TGTGCCAGCAGCCCGGGGGGACCAATTTTCGAGCAGTACTTC,CASSPGGPIFEQYF
TRBJ2-5,many,TRBD2,TRBV18,TGTGCCAGCTCACTGGTTCTAGCGGGAGGACTACAAGAGACCCAGTACTTC,CASSLVLAGGLQETQYF
TRBJ1-2,many,TRBD1,TRBV2,TGTGCCAGCAGTGGGGACAGGGACCACTATGGCTACACCTTC,CASSGDRDHYGYTF
TRBJ2-7,many,-,TRBV7-9,TGTGCCAGCAGCCCGACACCCCCGTTGTTAGAATCCTACGAGCAGTACTTC,CASSPTPPLLESYEQYF
TRBJ1-5,few,-,TRBV6-1,TGTGCCAGCAGTAAATCCCCCCGGGACACCAATCAGCCCCAGCATTTT,CASSKSPRDTNQPQHF
TRBJ1-6,many,-,TRBV12-3/TRBV12-4,TGTGCCAGCAGTTTTGGGACCCGGGATTCACCCCTCCACTTT,CASSFGTRDSPLHF
TRBJ2-6,many,-,TRBV20-1,TGCAGTGCAGGGCCCCAATGGAGCTCTGGGGCCAACGTCCTGACTTTC,CSAGPQWSSGANVLTF
TRBJ2-5,-,TRBD2,TRBV6-1,TGTGCCAGCAGTGGGGGGGGACTAGCGGGAGGAGAGACCCAGTACTTC,CASSGGGLAGGETQYF
TRBJ1-1,many,-,TRBV20-1,TGCAGTGTTTTGGGCGGTACTGCTTTCTTT,CSVLGGTAFF
TRBJ1-1,many,-,TRBV28,TGTGCCAGCAGTCCCCGATTTCGGGGGACTGAAGCTTTCTTT,CASSPRFRGTEAFF
TRBJ1-5,once,-,TRBV19,TGTGCCAGTAGTACTATGGGACGTAGCAATCAGCCCCAGCATTTT,CASSTMGRSNQPQHF
TRBJ1-1,many,-,TRBV2,TGTGCCAGCAGCGGGAACAGGGACACTGAAGCTTTCTTT,CASSGNRDTEAFF
TRBJ2-5,many,TRBD2,TRBV9,TGTGCCAGCAGCCTCCATCGTGGCGGGAGCGGAGTAGAGACCCAGTACTTC,CASSLHRGGSGVETQYF
TRBJ2-1,many,-,TRBV24-1,TGTGCCACCTCAGGAGACCATGGCCTCAATGAGCAGTTCTTC,CATSGDHGLNEQFF
TRBJ1-2,many,-,TRBV29-1,TGCAGCGCCGCTCTGGCGGGGTCTTATGGCTACACCTTC,CSAALAGSYGYTF
TRBJ2-7,many,-,TRBV6-5,TGTGCCAGCAGTTACAGAGGGGGGGGGAACTTGGACGAGCAGTACTTC,CASSYRGGGNLDEQYF
TRBJ1-1,many,TRBD1,TRBV6-1,TGTGCCAGCAACGAGGACAGGGGCGGTGCTGAAGCTTTCTTT,CASNEDRGGAEAFF
TRBJ1-2,-,-,TRBV18,TGTGCCAGCTCACCAGGGGGCACCTATGGCTACACCTTC,CASSPGGTYGYTF
TRBJ1-5,many,-,TRBV27,TGTGCCAGCAGTTTTATGGGTAGCAATCAGCCCCAGCATTTT,CASSFMGSNQPQHF
TRBJ1-5,many,-,TRBV20-1,TGCAGTGCTAGCCCCCCCGAGAGTGGTCAGCCCCAGCATTTT,CSASPPESGQPQHF
TRBJ1-2,many,-,TRBV12-3/TRBV12-4,TGTGCCAGCACCCGAAGGGAGGGGTATGGCTACACCTTC,CASTRREGYGYTF
TRBJ1-1,many,-,TRBV6-2/TRBV6-3,TGTGCCAGCCGGAGGGTTGTGGGGACTGAAGCTTTCTTT,CASRRVVGTEAFF
TRBJ2-2,-,TRBD2,TRBV11-2,TGTGCCAGCAGCTTAATCCGGGAGGGAAAATCGTCCGGGGAGCTGTTTTTT,CASSLIREGKSSGELFF
TRBJ2-3,many,-,TRBV25-1,TGTGCCAGCAGTGAATTTGATAGCACAGATACGCAGTATTTT,CASSEFDSTDTQYF
TRBJ1-1,many,-,TRBV29-1,TGCAGCGTTGAAATGTCCAAGAACACTGAAGCTTTCTTT,CSVEMSKNTEAFF